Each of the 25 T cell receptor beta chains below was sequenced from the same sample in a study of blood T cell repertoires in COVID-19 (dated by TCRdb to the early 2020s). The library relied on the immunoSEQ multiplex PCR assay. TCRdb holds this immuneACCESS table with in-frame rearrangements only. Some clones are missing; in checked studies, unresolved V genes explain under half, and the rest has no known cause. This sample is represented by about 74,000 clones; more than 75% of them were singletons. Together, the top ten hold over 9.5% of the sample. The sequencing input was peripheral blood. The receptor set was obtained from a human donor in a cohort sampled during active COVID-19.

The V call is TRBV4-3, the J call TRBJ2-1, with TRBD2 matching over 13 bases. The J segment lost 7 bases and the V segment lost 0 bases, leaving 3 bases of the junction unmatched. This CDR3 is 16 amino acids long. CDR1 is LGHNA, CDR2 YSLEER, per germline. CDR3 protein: CASSQEPGLAGNEQFF. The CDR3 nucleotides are TGCGCCAGCAGCCAAGAGCCGGGACTAGCGGGGAATGAGCAGTTCTTC.

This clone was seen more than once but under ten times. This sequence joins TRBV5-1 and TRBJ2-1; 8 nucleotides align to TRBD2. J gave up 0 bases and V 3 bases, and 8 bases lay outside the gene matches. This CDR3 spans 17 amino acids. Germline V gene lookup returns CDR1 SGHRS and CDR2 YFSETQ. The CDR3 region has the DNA TGCGCCAGCAGCTCCATTCCCGGGACTAGCTCCTACAATGAGCAGTTCTTC. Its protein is CASSSIPGTSSYNEQFF.

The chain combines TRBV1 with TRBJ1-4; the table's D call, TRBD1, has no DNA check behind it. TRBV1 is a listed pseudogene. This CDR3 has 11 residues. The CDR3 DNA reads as TGCACCAGCGGGACAGGGCGAAAACTGTTTTTT. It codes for CTSGTGRKLFF.

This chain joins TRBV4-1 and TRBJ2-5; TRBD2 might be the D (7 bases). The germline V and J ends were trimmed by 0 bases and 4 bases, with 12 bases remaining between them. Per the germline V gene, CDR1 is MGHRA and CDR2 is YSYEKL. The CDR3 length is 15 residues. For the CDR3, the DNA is TGCGCCAGCAGCCAAGATGGGGGGGGCTCAGAGACCCAGTACTTC. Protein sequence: CASSQDGGGSETQYF.

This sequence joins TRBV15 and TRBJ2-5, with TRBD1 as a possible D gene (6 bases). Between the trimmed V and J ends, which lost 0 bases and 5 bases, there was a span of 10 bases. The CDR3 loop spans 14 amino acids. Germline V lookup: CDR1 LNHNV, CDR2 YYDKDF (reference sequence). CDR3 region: CATSRDTGRETQYF. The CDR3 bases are TGTGCCACCAGCAGAGATACAGGGCGGGAGACCCAGTACTTC.

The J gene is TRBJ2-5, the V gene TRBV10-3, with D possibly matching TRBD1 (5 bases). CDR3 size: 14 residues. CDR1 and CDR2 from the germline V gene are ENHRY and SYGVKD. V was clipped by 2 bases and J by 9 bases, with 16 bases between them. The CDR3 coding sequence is TGTGCCATCAGTGAGGCAGGGCCCACGTTTGCCCAGTACTTC. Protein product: CAISEAGPTFAQYF.

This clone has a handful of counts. The CDR3 DNA reads TGCGCCAGCAGTGAGTCGACTAGCGGGAGATCCTACGAGCAGTACGTC. Translation gives CASSESTSGRSYEQYV. The gene calls are TRBV10-1 and TRBJ2-7, with TRBD2 matching over 12 bases. Trimming removed 0 bases from V and 1 base from J; junction bases left unmatched: 1. CDR1 is WNHNN and CDR2 is SYGVQD in the germline V gene (reference sequence). CDR3 length: 16 amino acids.

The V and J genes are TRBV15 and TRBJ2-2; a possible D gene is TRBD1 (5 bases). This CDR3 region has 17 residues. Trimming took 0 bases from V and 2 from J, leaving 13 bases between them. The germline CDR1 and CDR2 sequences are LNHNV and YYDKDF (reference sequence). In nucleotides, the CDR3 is TGTGCCACCAGCAGAGATATATTGACAGTTAACACCGGGGAGCTGTTTTTT. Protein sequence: CATSRDILTVNTGELFF.

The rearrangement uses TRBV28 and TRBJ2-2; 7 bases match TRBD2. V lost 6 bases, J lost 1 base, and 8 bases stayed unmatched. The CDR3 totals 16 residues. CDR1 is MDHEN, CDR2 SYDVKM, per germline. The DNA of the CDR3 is TGTGCCAGCAGCCCTAGCGGCCGAGGGAACACCGGGGAGCTGTTTTTT. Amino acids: CASSPSGRGNTGELFF.

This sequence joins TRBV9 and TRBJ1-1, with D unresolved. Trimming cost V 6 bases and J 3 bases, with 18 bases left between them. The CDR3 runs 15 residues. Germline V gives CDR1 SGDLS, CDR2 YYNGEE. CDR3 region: CASKVGPTGDTEAFF. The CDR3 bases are TGTGCCAGCAAGGTGGGCCCCACTGGCGACACTGAAGCTTTCTTT.

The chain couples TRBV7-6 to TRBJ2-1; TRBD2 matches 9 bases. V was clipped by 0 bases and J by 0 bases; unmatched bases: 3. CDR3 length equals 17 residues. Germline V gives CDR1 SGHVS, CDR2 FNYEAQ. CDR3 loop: CASSLAYSGSSYNEQFF. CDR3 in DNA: TGTGCCAGCAGCTTAGCTTATAGCGGGAGCTCCTACAATGAGCAGTTCTTC.

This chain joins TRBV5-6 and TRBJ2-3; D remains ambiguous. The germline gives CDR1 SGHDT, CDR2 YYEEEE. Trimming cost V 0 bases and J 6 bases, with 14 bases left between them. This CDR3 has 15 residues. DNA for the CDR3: TGTGCCAGCAGCTTGGTACCCAACGGTCCCGATACGCAGTATTTT. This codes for CASSLVPNGPDTQYF.

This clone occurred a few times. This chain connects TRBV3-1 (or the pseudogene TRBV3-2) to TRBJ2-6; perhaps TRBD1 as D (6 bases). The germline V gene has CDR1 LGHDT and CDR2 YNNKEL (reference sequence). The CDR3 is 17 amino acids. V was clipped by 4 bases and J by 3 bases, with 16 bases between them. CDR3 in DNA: TGTGCCAGCAGCCCGAGGGGGAACTGGAGTGGGGCCAACGTCCTGACTTTC. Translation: CASSPRGNWSGANVLTF.

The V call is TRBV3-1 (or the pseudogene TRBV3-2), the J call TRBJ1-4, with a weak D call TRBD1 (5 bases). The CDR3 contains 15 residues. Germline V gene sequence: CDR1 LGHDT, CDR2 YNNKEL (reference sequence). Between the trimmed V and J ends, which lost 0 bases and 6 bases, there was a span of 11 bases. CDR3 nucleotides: TGTGCCAGCAGCCAAGATGGAGGGGCGGATGAAAAACTGTTTTTT. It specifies CASSQDGGADEKLFF.

CDR3 DNA sequence: TGTGCCAGCAGCGTAAGACAGGGGGCGACTGAAGCTTTCTTT. Amino acid sequence: CASSVRQGATEAFF. The chain has TRBV9 and TRBJ1-1, with 10 positions matching TRBD1. J lost 5 bases, V lost 1 base, and 2 bases had no gene match. Germline CDR1 and CDR2: SGDLS and YYNGEE. The CDR3 is 14 residues long. Based on the CDR3 plus reference TRBV9 and TRBJ1-1, the full variable domain is DSGVTQTPKHLITATGQRVTLRCSPRSGDLSVYWYQQSLDQGLQFLIQYYNGEERAKGNILERFSAQQFPDLHSELNLSSLELGDSALYFCASSVRQGATEAFFGQGTRLTVV.

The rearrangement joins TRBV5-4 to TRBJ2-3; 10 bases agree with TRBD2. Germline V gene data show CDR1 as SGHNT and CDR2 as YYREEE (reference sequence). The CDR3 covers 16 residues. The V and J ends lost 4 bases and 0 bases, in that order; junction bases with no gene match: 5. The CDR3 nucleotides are TGTGCCAGCAGCCAACCTAGCGGGGGCAGCACAGATACGCAGTATTTT. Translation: CASSQPSGGSTDTQYF.

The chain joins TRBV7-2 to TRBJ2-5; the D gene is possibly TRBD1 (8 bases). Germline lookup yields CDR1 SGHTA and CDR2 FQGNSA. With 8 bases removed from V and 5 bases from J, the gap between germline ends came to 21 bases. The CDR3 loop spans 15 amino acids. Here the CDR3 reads CASARGRGGEETQYF. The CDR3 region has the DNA TGTGCCAGCGCCAGGGGGCGAGGGGGGGAGGAGACCCAGTACTTC.

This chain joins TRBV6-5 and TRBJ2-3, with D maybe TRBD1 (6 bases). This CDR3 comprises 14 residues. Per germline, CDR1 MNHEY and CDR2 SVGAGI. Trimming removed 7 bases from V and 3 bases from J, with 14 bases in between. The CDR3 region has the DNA TGTGCCAGCACCACCGTTAGGGGGACAGATACGCAGTATTTT. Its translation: CASTTVRGTDTQYF.

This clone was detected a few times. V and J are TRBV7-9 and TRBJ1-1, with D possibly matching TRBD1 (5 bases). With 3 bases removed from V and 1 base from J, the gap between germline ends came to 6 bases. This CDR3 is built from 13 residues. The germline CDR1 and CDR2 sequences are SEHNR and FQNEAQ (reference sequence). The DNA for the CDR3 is TGTGCCAGCAGCTTGGGGCAGAACACTGAAGCTTTCTTT. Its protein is CASSLGQNTEAFF.

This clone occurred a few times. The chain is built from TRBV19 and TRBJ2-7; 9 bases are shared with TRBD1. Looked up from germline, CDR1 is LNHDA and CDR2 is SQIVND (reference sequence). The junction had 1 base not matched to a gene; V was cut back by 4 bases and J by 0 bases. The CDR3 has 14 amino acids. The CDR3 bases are TGTGCCAGTAGTACGACAGGGGGCTCCTACGAGCAGTACTTC. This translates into CASSTTGGSYEQYF.

CDR3 in DNA: TGTGCCAGCTCCCGTGGCGGGGGATCTGACTATGGCTACACCTTC. Its translation is CASSRGGGSDYGYTF. This rearrangement joins TRBV18 to TRBJ1-2; possible D gene TRBD1, 5 bases. V shed 6 bases and J shed 3 bases, with 17 bases lying between them. This CDR3 has 15 amino acids. CDR1 KGHSH and CDR2 LQKENI come from the germline V gene. The whole variable domain, remainder taken from reference TRBV18 and TRBJ1-2, is NAGVMQNPRHLVRRRGQEARLRCSPMKGHSHVYWYRQLPEEGLKFMVYLQKENIIDESGMPKERFSAEFPKEGPSILRIQQVVRGDSAAYFCASSRGGGSDYGYTFGSGTRLTVV.

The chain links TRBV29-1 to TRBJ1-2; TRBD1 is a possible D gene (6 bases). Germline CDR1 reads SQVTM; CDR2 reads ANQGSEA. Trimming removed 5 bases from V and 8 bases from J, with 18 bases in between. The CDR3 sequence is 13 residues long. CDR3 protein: CSVLDRPLGGYTF. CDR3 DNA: TGCAGCGTTCTAGACAGGCCGCTCGGGGGCTACACCTTC.

DNA of the CDR3: TGTGCCAGCAGCTTTCGGACAGGAACTGGGGCCAACGTCCTGACTTTC. It codes for CASSFRTGTGANVLTF. The chain couples TRBV7-3 to TRBJ2-6; 7 bases fit TRBD1. The CDR3 sequence is 16 residues long. Unmatched junction bases numbered 4, after V lost 3 bases and J lost 2 bases. Germline values: CDR1 SGHTA, CDR2 FQGTGA.

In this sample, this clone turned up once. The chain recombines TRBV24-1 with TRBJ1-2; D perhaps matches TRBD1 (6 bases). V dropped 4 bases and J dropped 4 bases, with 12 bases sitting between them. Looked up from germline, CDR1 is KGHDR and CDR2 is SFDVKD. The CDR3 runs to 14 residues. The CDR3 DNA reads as TGTGCCACCAGTGAGAACAGGGTTGGCTATGGCTACACCTTC. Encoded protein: CATSENRVGYGYTF.

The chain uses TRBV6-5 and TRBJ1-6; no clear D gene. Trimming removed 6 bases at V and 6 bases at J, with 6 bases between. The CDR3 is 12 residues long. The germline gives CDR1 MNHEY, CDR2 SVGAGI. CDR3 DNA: TGTGCCAGCAGGGTAGTTAATTCACCCCTCCACTTT. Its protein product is CASRVVNSPLHF.